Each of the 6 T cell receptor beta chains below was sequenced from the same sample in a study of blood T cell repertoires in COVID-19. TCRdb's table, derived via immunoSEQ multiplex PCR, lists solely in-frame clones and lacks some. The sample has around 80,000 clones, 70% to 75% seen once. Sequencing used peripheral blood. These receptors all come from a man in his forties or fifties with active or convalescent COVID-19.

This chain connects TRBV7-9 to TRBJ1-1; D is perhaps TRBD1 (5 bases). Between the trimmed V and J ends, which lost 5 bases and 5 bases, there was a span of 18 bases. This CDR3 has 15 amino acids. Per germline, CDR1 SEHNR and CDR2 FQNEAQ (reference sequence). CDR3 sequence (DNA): TGTGCCAGCAGCCCTAAGGAAAGGGCAGGGACTGAAGCTTTCTTT. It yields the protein CASSPKERAGTEAFF.

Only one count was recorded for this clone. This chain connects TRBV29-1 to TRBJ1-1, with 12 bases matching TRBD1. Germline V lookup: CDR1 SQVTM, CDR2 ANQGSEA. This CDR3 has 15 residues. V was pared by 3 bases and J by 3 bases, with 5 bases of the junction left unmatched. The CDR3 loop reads CSVEGTGGADTEAFF. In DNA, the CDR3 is TGCAGCGTTGAGGGGACAGGGGGCGCTGACACTGAAGCTTTCTTT.

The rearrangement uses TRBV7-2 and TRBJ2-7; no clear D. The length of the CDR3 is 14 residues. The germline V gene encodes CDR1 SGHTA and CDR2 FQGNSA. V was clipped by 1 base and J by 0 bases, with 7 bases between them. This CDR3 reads CASSLGGYSYEQYF. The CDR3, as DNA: TGTGCCAGCAGCTTAGGCGGATACTCCTACGAGCAGTACTTC.

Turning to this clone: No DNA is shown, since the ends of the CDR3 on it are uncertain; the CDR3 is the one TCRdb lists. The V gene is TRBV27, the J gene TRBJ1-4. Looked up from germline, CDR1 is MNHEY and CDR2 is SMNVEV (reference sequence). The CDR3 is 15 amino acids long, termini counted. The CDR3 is CASSTSGVGHEKLFF.

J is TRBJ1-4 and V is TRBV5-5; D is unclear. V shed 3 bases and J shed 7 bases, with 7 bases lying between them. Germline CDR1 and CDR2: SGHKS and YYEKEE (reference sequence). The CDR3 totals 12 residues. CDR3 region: CASSSLSEKLFF. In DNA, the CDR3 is TGTGCCAGCAGCTCCTTGAGTGAAAAACTGTTTTTT.

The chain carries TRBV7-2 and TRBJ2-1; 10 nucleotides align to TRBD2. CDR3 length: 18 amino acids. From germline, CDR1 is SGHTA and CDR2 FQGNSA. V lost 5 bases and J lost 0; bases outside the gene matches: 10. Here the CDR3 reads CASSPIAGGPSSYNEQFF. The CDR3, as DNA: TGTGCCAGCAGCCCGATAGCGGGGGGCCCTAGCTCCTACAATGAGCAGTTCTTC.